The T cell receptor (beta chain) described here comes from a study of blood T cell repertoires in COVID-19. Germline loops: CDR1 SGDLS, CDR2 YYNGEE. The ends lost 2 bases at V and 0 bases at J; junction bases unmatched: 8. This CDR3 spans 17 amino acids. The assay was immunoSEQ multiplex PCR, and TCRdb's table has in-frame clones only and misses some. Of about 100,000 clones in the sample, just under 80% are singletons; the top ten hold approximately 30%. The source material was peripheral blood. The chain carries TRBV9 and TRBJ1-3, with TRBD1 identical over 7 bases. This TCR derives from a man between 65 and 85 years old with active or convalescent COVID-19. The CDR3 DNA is TGTGCCAGCAGCGTCAACGCAGGGGGTTACTCTGGAAACACCATATATTTT. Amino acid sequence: CASSVNAGGYSGNTIYF.